Each of the 27 T cell receptor beta chains below was sequenced from the same sample in a study of cytomegalovirus exposure and HLA in healthy donors. 13 Jbeta primers and 60 Vbeta primers were used for the PCR. Here immunoSEQ multiplex PCR was the method, and the copy in TCRdb shows in-frame clones only, minus some. The repertoire holds 250,000 to 300,000 clones, over 90% seen once, with 1.7% in the top ten. Input material: PBMCs. The receptors were gathered from a girl aged 2 to 9 in good health and CMV-seronegative.

This chain joins TRBV11-2 and TRBJ2-1; D unclear. CDR3 size: 13 residues. V lost 1 base, J lost 10 bases, and 11 bases lay in between. The V gene's germline CDR1 is SGHAT and CDR2 FQNNGV. CDR3 amino acids: CASSLVRVREQFF. The CDR3 DNA follows: TGTGCCAGCAGCTTAGTTCGGGTTCGGGAGCAGTTCTTC.

The chain uses TRBV6-1 and TRBJ1-2, with a possible D match to TRBD1 (6 bases). CDR3 length equals 13 residues. Trimming stripped 4 bases from V and 6 bases from J, with 12 bases between. CDR1 and CDR2 (germline): MNHNS, SASEGT. The CDR3 region is CASSALDRHGYTF. The DNA for the CDR3 is TGTGCCAGCAGTGCGCTTGACAGGCATGGCTACACCTTC.

This clone is a singleton in its sample. The chain uses TRBV11-2 and TRBJ2-7; 11 nucleotides line up with TRBD2. Germline V CDR1 and CDR2: SGHAT, FQNNGV. After removal of 5 bases from V and 2 bases from J, the junction contained 14 bases not matched to a gene. CDR3 length: 18 residues. Here the CDR3 reads CASSARLLAGGGAYEQYF. The DNA for the CDR3 is TGTGCCAGCAGCGCCCGGTTGCTAGCGGGAGGTGGGGCCTACGAGCAGTACTTC.

Note on this clone: Additional DNA sequences in this sample encode the identical CDR3. The genes are TRBV28 and TRBJ1-5; D may be TRBD1 (5 bases). The germline CDR1 and CDR2 sequences are MDHEN and SYDVKM. Trimming pared 3 bases from V and 0 bases from J, leaving 9 bases between. There are 15 residues in the CDR3. The CDR3 here is CASSFRGGSNQPQHF. CDR3 nucleotides: TGTGCCAGCAGTTTTCGGGGGGGTAGCAATCAGCCCCAGCATTTT.

The chain recombines TRBV6-1 with TRBJ2-3, with TRBD2 as a possible D gene (5 bases). V was pared by 2 bases and J by 2 bases, with 14 bases between. This CDR3 has 16 amino acids. Germline CDR1 MNHNS, CDR2 SASEGT. The CDR3: CASSEIPGGYTDTQYF. The CDR3 DNA follows: TGTGCCAGCAGTGAAATTCCCGGCGGGTACACAGATACGCAGTATTTT.

The chain uses TRBV2 and TRBJ2-1, with no clear D. The CDR3 length is 11 residues. Trimming took 7 bases from V and 4 from J, leaving 5 bases between them. The germline V gene has CDR1 SNHLY and CDR2 FYNNEI. The CDR3 DNA sequence: TGTGCCAGCATCAGATACAATGAGCAGTTCTTC. It codes for CASIRYNEQFF.

The chain joins TRBV27 to TRBJ2-1; possible D gene TRBD2, 7 bases. V was shortened by 1 base and J by 1 base, with 17 bases between the two germline ends. CDR1 MNHEY and CDR2 SMNVEV come from the germline V gene (reference sequence). The CDR3 consists of 18 residues. The CDR3 nucleotides are TGTGCCAGCAGTTTATATGCCCGAGCGGGACAATCCTACAATGAGCAGTTCTTC. Translated: CASSLYARAGQSYNEQFF.

The CDR3 nucleotides read TGTGCCAGCAGCTCGCCCGGTGACAGGGGGCGCTCAGATACGCAGTATTTT. It codes for CASSSPGDRGRSDTQYF. V is TRBV28 and J is TRBJ2-3, with 10 bases lining up with TRBD1. The CDR3 contains 17 residues. After removal of 6 bases from V and 4 bases from J, the junction contained 13 bases not matched to a gene. Germline V gene data show CDR1 as MDHEN and CDR2 as SYDVKM.

The genes are TRBV10-3 and TRBJ2-7; D perhaps matches TRBD1 (5 bases). The CDR3 spans 13 residues. CDR1 ENHRY and CDR2 SYGVKD come from the germline V gene. With 3 bases removed from V and 0 bases from J, the gap between germline ends came to 6 bases. CDR3 DNA sequence: TGTGCCATCAGTGAAAGGGGCTCCTACGAGCAGTACTTC. Its protein is CAISERGSYEQYF.

The J gene is TRBJ2-5, the V gene TRBV29-1; TRBD2 agrees at 7 bases. The J call may not be correct, given that the DNA end is closer to TRBJ2-7. Germline values: CDR1 SQVTM, CDR2 ANQGSEA. The CDR3 spans 16 residues. The CDR3 DNA reads as TGCAGCGTTGAAGCCAGAGGACTAGGACTTTCCTACGAGCAGTACTTC. Encoded protein: CSVEARGLGLSYEQYF.

The V gene is TRBV6-4, the J gene TRBJ2-7; TRBD2 might be the D (5 bases). The germline V and J ends were trimmed by 0 bases and 0 bases, with 15 bases remaining between them. The CDR3 length is 17 residues. Germline-derived CDR1 and CDR2 are MRHNA and SNTAGT. The CDR3 is CASSDSRRVHNSYEQYF. The CDR3 DNA sequence: TGTGCCAGCAGTGACTCGAGGCGGGTGCACAACTCCTACGAGCAGTACTTC.

V and J are TRBV6-1 and TRBJ1-5; D remains unclear. Looked up from germline, CDR1 is MNHNS and CDR2 is SASEGT. This CDR3 contains 15 residues. The germline V and J ends were trimmed by 4 bases and 3 bases, with 13 bases remaining between them. In DNA, the CDR3 is TGTGCCAGCAGTGCCCGTGGCGGGATCAATCAGCCCCAGCATTTT. Protein product: CASSARGGINQPQHF.

Regarding this clone: Additional DNA sequences in this sample encode the identical CDR3. This chain joins TRBV9 and TRBJ2-2; 7 bases are shared with TRBD1. This CDR3 is 16 amino acids long. From germline, CDR1 is SGDLS and CDR2 YYNGEE. Unmatched junction bases numbered 6, after V lost 0 bases and J lost 4 bases. CDR3 in DNA: TGTGCCAGCAGCGTAGACAGGGGCCTAATCACCGGGGAGCTGTTTTTT. It is translated as CASSVDRGLITGELFF.

The chain recombines TRBV27 with TRBJ2-3, with no clear D. This CDR3 has 13 residues. V dropped 4 bases and J dropped 0 bases, with 5 bases sitting between them. Per germline, CDR1 MNHEY and CDR2 SMNVEV (reference sequence). Written as DNA, the CDR3 is TGTGCCAGCAGTTCTCTAAGCACAGATACGCAGTATTTT. Translation gives CASSSLSTDTQYF.

The rearrangement joins TRBV7-9 to TRBJ1-1, with TRBD1 matching over 7 bases. Germline values: CDR1 SEHNR, CDR2 FQNEAQ (reference sequence). V dropped 1 base and J dropped 1; count of bases not matched to a gene: 6. This CDR3 has 16 residues. This CDR3 is CASSLGKQGWNTEAFF. CDR3 coding DNA: TGTGCCAGCAGCTTAGGCAAACAGGGGTGGAACACTGAAGCTTTCTTT.

V is TRBV6-5 and J is TRBJ1-1, with D perhaps matching TRBD1 (5 bases). The V end was cut by 2 bases, the J end by 3 bases, with 13 bases between. The CDR3 has 15 amino acids. Germline V lookup: CDR1 MNHEY, CDR2 SVGAGI. DNA for the CDR3: TGTGCCAGCAGTTACGGGGCAGGTGGGGACACTGAAGCTTTCTTT. This encodes CASSYGAGGDTEAFF.

V gene TRBV18 combines with J gene TRBJ1-1; TRBD1 might be the D (6 bases). From germline, CDR1 is KGHSH and CDR2 LQKENI. Trimming left V 4 bases short and J 5 bases short, with 8 bases between. The CDR3 runs 12 residues. The CDR3 spells CASSQGGTEAFF. CDR3 nucleotides: TGTGCCAGCTCACAGGGGGGGACTGAAGCTTTCTTT.

The rearrangement uses TRBV6-1 and TRBJ2-1, with 8 bases fitting TRBD1. The germline gives CDR1 MNHNS, CDR2 SASEGT. The V segment lost 4 bases and the J segment 0 bases; nucleotides outside the gene matches: 11. This CDR3 region has 18 residues. DNA for the CDR3: TGTGCCAGCAGTGGGGCAGGGGGCTATCCCGGCTCCTACAATGAGCAGTTCTTC. Translated, it gives CASSGAGGYPGSYNEQFF.

The chain carries TRBV6-5 and TRBJ1-1; D call uncertain. Trimming took 6 bases from V and 4 from J, leaving 12 bases between them. CDR3 size: 13 residues. The germline gives CDR1 MNHEY, CDR2 SVGAGI. CDR3 region: CASRGGGITEAFF. CDR3 sequence (DNA): TGTGCCAGCAGAGGCGGAGGGATCACTGAAGCTTTCTTT.

The CDR3 loop reads CASSQDGRAGNTIYF. DNA for the CDR3: TGTGCCAGCAGCCAAGATGGCAGGGCTGGAAACACCATATATTTT. V and J are TRBV4-2 and TRBJ1-3; D perhaps matches TRBD1 (5 bases). The CDR3 runs 15 residues. Germline loops: CDR1 LGHNA, CDR2 YNFKEQ. The V end was cut by 0 bases, the J end by 2 bases, with 8 bases between.

The rearrangement joins TRBV7-2 to TRBJ2-3, with D unclear. The CDR3 consists of 13 residues. Germline V CDR1 and CDR2: SGHTA, FQGNSA. Trimming removed 5 bases at V and 2 bases at J, with 8 bases between. The CDR3 loop reads CASSPGDTDTQYF. The CDR3 coding sequence is TGTGCCAGCAGCCCGGGTGACACAGATACGCAGTATTTT. Variable domain in full (rest from reference TRBV7-2 and TRBJ2-3): GAGVSQSPSNKVTEKGKDVELRCDPISGHTALYWYRQSLGQGLEFLIYFQGNSAPDKSGLPSDRFSAERTGGSVSTLTIQRTQQEDSAVYLCASSPGDTDTQYFGPGTRLTVL.

This chain uses TRBV7-9 with TRBJ2-7; 9 bases map to TRBD1. V was pared by 4 bases and J by 6 bases, with 13 bases of the junction left unmatched. The CDR3 loop spans 16 amino acids. From germline, CDR1 is SEHNR and CDR2 FQNEAQ (reference sequence). This CDR3 reads CASSSTDRDRDAEQYF. As DNA, the CDR3 is TGTGCCAGCAGCTCCACCGACCGGGACAGGGACGCCGAGCAGTACTTC.

CDR3 region: CASSLGQGSTYNSPLHF. The CDR3 DNA is TGTGCCAGCAGCTTAGGGCAGGGTAGCACCTATAATTCACCCCTCCACTTT. The gene calls are TRBV7-9 and TRBJ1-6; weak D call: TRBD1 (5 bases). Germline V lookup: CDR1 SEHNR, CDR2 FQNEAQ (reference sequence). The CDR3 sequence is 17 residues long. The ends were cut back, 1 base at V and 2 bases at J, with 12 bases in the middle.

A few counts support this clone. The chain carries TRBV6-5 and TRBJ1-1; D ambiguous. The V end was cut by 3 bases, the J end by 1 base, with 9 bases between. Germline-derived CDR1 and CDR2 are MNHEY and SVGAGI. This CDR3 is 14 amino acids long. The CDR3 reads CASSYEGSNTEAFF. CDR3 coding DNA: TGTGCCAGCAGTTATGAGGGATCGAACACTGAAGCTTTCTTT.

The chain couples TRBV30 to TRBJ1-5; D uncertain. The CDR3 is 14 residues long. Germline lookup yields CDR1 GTSNPN and CDR2 SVGIG (reference sequence). V lost 1 base and J 0 bases, leaving 7 bases between the germline ends. CDR3 DNA sequence: TGTGCCTGGAGTGGAGGGTATAGCAATCAGCCCCAGCATTTT. Its translation: CAWSGGYSNQPQHF.

The rearrangement links TRBV7-9 to TRBJ1-4; TRBD1 agrees at 9 bases. This CDR3 has 15 amino acids. Germline assignment: CDR1 SEHNR and CDR2 FQNEAQ (reference sequence). V was pared by 5 bases and J by 7 bases, with 8 bases of the junction left unmatched. The CDR3 sequence is CASSLGDRVGEKLFF. CDR3 DNA sequence: TGTGCCAGCAGCCTAGGGGACAGGGTTGGTGAAAAACTGTTTTTT. The variable domain in full, with the rest retrieved from reference TRBV7-9 and TRBJ1-4, is DTGVSQNPRHKITKRGQNVTFRCDPISEHNRLYWYRQTLGQGPEFLTYFQNEAQLEKSRLLSDRFSAERPKGSFSTLEIQRTEQGDSAMYLCASSLGDRVGEKLFFGSGTQLSVL.

Comments on this clone: Different DNA sequences within this sample yield the same CDR3. The chain employs TRBV6-1 and TRBJ2-3, with TRBD2 matching over 14 bases. Germline loops: CDR1 MNHNS, CDR2 SASEGT. The junction had 1 base not matched to a gene; V was cut back by 4 bases and J by 4 bases. The CDR3 sequence is 15 residues long. The CDR3 bases are TGTGCCAGCAGTGGACTAGCGGGGGGGCCAGATACGCAGTATTTT. As protein: CASSGLAGGPDTQYF.